Here is one TCR beta chain with its context. The CDR3 sequence is 13 residues long. Germline V gene sequence: CDR1 MNHEY, CDR2 SMNVEV (reference sequence). The V gene lost 3 bases and the J gene lost 7 bases, with 7 bases spanning the gap. Authors' data handling: Using reference gene primer amplification, nucleated cell counts were estimated. Here immunoSEQ multiplex PCR was the method, and the copy in TCRdb shows in-frame clones only, minus some. V and J calls and clone size are as listed in that table; D and trimming were resolved from the DNA. The sample carries around 78,000 clones, around 77% recorded once. This record comes from a study of blood T cell repertoires in COVID-19. Study as a whole: Collection of acute and convalescent COVID-19 samples took place in the United States, Italy and Spain. Sample material is recorded as cDNA or gDNA derived from T cells, B-cell-depleted T cells, or PBMCs.

The gene calls are TRBV27 and TRBJ1-6; D is unclear. Sample: peripheral blood. The TCR originated in a human donor in a cohort sampled during active COVID-19. Here the CDR3 reads CASSLYTNSPLHF. The DNA for the CDR3 is TGTGCCAGCAGTTTGTACACAAATTCACCCCTCCACTTT.